Following are 2 T cell receptor beta chains from one sample sequenced in a study of type 1 regulatory T cells. The antigens for these receptors are not known. TCRdb recomputed calls from the reads with MiXCR, one row per CDR3 protein. This table has about 42,000 distinct CDR3 sequences, 12% appearing once. The specimen sequenced was cultured non-Tr1 T cells, either the whole culture or a sorted T cell fraction (not recorded which). These receptors all come from a human donor in good health.

The chain links TRBV5-1 to TRBJ2-2, with D uncertain. CDR1 and CDR2 (germline): SGHRS, YFSETQ. Trimming cost V 0 bases and J 2 bases, with 5 bases left between them. The CDR3 length is 14 residues. The CDR3: CASSLGGNTGELFF. The CDR3 DNA reads TGCGCCAGCAGCTTGGGGGGAAACACCGGGGAGCTGTTTTTT.

This clonotype was seen more than once but under ten times. The chain employs TRBV12-3 or TRBV12-4 and TRBJ2-1, with D possibly being TRBD1 or TRBD2 (5 bases each). Trimming left V 8 bases short and J 9 bases short, with 23 bases between. The CDR3 runs to 15 residues. CDR3 amino acids: CASGGSVGVSGEQFF. CDR3 bases: TGTGCCAGCGGGGGATCCGTCGGAGTGTCGGGTGAGCAGTTCTTC.